This T cell receptor (beta chain) was retrieved from a study of cytomegalovirus exposure and HLA in healthy donors. With regard to this clone: The antigen is unknown.

Overall study results and limits: Among the most significant clusters, several appeared linked to common viral pathogens in a later analysis. A few CMV-associated chains were confirmed in vitro to be specific for CMV antigens.

The PCR used 60 Vbeta and 13 Jbeta primers. Original handling: A later analysis tallied about 80 million unique TCR beta chains, 10 million to 12 million of them shared. Sequencing was performed with immunoSEQ multiplex PCR; in TCRdb, only in-frame clones are kept and a portion is missing. From that table come the V and J calls and clone size; the DNA was used to work out D and trimming. The sample has about 110,000 clones; 80% are singletons. Trimming left V 0 bases short and J 6 bases short, with 6 bases between. The CDR3 covers 12 residues. Looked up from germline, CDR1 is SGDLS and CDR2 is YYNGEE.

The source material was PBMCs. V is TRBV9 and J is TRBJ1-2, with D maybe TRBD1 (5 bases). This clonotype was obtained from a middle-aged man in good health and CMV-seronegative. The DNA of the CDR3 is TGTGCCAGCAGCGTAGCAGGGAATGGCTACACCTTC. Translated: CASSVAGNGYTF.